This T cell receptor beta chain stems from a study of blood T cell repertoires in COVID-19. On the study more broadly: T cells, B-cell-depleted T cells, or PBMCs supplied cDNA or gDNA.

Trimming took off 5 bases at V and 7 bases at J, with 12 bases between the two ends. There are 13 residues in the CDR3. Germline V lookup: CDR1 LGHDT, CDR2 YNNKEL (reference sequence). The assay was immunoSEQ multiplex PCR, and TCRdb's table has in-frame clones only and misses some. The table records over 200,000 clones, around nine tenths of them present only once. V gene TRBV3-1 (or the pseudogene TRBV3-2) combines with J gene TRBJ1-5, with no clear D. Sequencing used peripheral blood. The sequence was obtained from a woman aged 55-75 years with acute or convalescent COVID-19. The CDR3 DNA reads as TGTGCCAGCAGCACCAAGAGATTCCAGCCCCAGCATTTT. Residues: CASSTKRFQPQHF.